This T cell receptor (beta chain) was observed in a study of T cell repertoires in cytomegalovirus infection. Across the study: CMV epitopes, recently identified HLA-C-restricted and well-studied HLA-B-restricted, were used. Shared public TCR beta signatures pointed to both CMV infection and a matching HLA type. The study, taken as a whole, reports: Dominating the ex vivo response were HLA-C-restricted CMV-specific TCR beta clonotypes.

This clonotype was detected a few times. Its matching antigen is unknown. V was clipped by 4 bases and J by 2 bases, with 10 bases between them. This CDR3 contains 15 residues. Germline CDR1 and CDR2: SGDLS and YYNGEE. Each CDR3 protein is one row after TCRdb ran MiXCR on the reads. Of about 830,000 distinct CDR3 sequences in the sample, about 31% were seen once. The receptor was derived from a human donor in good health (CMV status not recorded). Some clones in this sample may be carry-over from other donors' samples. The starting material was cultured CD8+ T cells from PBMCs, obtained from culture after CMV antigen stimulation. The gene calls are TRBV9 and TRBJ2-6, with D tentatively TRBD2 (6 bases). In DNA form, the CDR3 reads TGTGCCAGCAGCCGAAGGGAGGCTGGGGCCAACGTCCTGACTTTC. Protein: CASSRREAGANVLTF.